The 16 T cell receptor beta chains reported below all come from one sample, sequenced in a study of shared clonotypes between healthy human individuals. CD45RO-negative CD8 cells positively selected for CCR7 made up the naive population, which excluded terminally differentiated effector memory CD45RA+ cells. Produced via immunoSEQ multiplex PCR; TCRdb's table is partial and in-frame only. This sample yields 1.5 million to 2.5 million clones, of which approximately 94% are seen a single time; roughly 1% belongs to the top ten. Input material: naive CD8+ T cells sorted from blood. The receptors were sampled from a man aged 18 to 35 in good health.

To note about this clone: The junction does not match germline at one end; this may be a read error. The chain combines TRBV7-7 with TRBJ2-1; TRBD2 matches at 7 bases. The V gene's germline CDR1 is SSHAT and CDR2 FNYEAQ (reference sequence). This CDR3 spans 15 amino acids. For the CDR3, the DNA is TGTGCTAGCAGCATTACTAGCGAAACCTACAATGAGCAGTTCTTC. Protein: CASSITSETYNEQFF. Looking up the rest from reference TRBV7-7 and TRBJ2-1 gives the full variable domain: GAGVSQSPRYKVTKRGQDVTLRCDPISSHATLYWYQQALGQGPEFLTYFNYEAQPDKSGLPSDRFSAERPEGSISTLTIQRTEQRDSAMYRCASSITSETYNEQFFGPGTRLTVL.

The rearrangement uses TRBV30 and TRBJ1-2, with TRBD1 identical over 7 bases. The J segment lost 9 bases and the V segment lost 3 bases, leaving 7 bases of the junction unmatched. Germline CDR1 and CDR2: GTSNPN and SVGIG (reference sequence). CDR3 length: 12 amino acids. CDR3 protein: CAWSTTGERYTF. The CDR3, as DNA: TGTGCCTGGAGCACTACAGGGGAACGCTACACCTTC.

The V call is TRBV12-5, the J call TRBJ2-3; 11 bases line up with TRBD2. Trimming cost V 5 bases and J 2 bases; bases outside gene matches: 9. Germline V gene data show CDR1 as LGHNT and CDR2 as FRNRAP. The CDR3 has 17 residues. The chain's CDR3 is CASGPPLAGVYTDTQYF. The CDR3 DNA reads TGTGCTAGTGGTCCCCCACTAGCGGGAGTATACACAGATACGCAGTATTTT.

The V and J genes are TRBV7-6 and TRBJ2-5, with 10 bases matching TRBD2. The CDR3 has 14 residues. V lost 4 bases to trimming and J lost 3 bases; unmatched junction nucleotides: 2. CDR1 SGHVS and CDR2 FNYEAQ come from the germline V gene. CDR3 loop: CASSSLAGEETQYF. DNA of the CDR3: TGTGCCAGCAGCTCTCTAGCGGGGGAAGAGACCCAGTACTTC.

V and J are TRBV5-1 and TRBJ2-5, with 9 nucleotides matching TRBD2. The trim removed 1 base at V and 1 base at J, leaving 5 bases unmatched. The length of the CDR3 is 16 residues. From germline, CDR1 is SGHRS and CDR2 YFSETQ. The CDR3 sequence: CASSLSEREAQETQYF. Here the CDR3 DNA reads TGCGCCAGCAGCTTGTCCGAGCGGGAGGCCCAAGAGACCCAGTACTTC.

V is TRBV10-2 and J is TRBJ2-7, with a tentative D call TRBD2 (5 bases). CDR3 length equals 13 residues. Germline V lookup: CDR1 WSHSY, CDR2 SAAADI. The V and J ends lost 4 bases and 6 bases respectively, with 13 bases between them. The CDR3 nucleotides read TGCGCCAGCAGTGTGGGAGACCGAGCCGAGCAGTACTTC. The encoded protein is CASSVGDRAEQYF.

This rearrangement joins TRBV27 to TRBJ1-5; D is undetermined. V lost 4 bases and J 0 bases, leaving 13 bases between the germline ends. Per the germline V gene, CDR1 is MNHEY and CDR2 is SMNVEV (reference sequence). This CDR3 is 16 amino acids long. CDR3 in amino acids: CASSSSWDYSNQPQHF. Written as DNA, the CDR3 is TGTGCCAGCAGTTCGTCTTGGGATTATAGCAATCAGCCCCAGCATTTT.

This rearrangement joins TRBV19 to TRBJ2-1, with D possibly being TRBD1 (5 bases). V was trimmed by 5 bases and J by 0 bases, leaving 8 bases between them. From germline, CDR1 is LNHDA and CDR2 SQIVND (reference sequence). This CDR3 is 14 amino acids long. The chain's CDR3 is CASSQGSSYNEQFF. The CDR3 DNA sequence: TGTGCCAGTAGTCAGGGTAGCTCCTACAATGAGCAGTTCTTC.

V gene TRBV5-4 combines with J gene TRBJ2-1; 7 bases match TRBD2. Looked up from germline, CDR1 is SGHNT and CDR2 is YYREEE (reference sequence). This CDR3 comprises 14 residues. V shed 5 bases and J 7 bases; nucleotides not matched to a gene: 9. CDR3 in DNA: TGTGCCAGCAGACTGAGCGGGACGGGTAATGAGCAGTTCTTC. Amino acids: CASRLSGTGNEQFF.

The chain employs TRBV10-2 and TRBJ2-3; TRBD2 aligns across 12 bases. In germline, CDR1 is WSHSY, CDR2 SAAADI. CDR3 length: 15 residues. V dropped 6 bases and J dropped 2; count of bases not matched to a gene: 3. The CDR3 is CASRPSGRDTDTQYF. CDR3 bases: TGCGCCAGCAGGCCTAGCGGGAGGGACACAGATACGCAGTATTTT.

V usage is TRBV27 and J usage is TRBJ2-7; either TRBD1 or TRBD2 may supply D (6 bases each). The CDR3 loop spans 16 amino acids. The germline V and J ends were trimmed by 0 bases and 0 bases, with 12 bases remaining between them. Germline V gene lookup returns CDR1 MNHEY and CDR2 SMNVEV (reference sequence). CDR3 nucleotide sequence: TGTGCCAGCAGTTTATCCGGGGGCTCTAGCTCCTACGAGCAGTACTTC. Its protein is CASSLSGGSSSYEQYF.

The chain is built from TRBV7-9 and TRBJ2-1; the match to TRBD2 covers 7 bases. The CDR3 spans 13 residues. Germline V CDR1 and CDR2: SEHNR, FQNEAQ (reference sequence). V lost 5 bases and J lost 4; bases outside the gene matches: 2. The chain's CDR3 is CASSSGNYNEQFF. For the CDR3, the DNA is TGTGCCAGCAGCAGCGGGAATTACAATGAGCAGTTCTTC.

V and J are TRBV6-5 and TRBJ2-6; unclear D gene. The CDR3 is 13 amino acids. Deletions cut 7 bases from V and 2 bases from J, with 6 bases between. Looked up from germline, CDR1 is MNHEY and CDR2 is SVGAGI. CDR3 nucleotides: TGTGCCAGCAAATCCGCTGGGGCCAACGTCCTGACTTTC. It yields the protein CASKSAGANVLTF.

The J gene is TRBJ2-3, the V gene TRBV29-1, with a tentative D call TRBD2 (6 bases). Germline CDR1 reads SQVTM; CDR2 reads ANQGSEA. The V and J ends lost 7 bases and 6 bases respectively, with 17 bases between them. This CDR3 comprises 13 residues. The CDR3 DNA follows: TGCAGCGCCTTGAGCGGTGGGGGGGATACGCAGTATTTT. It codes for CSALSGGGDTQYF.

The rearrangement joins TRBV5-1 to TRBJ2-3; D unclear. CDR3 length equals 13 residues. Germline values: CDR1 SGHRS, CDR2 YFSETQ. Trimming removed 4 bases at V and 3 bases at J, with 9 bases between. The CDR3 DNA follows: TGCGCCAGCAGCACAGACCGTACAGATACGCAGTATTTT. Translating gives CASSTDRTDTQYF. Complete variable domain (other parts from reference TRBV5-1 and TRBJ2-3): KAGVTQTPRYLIKTRGQQVTLSCSPISGHRSVSWYQQTPGQGLQFLFEYFSETQRNKGNFPGRFSGRQFSNSRSEMNVSTLELGDSALYLCASSTDRTDTQYFGPGTRLTVL.

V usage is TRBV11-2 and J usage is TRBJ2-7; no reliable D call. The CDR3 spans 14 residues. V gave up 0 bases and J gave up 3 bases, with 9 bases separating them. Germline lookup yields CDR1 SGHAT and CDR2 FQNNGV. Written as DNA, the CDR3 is TGTGCCAGCAGCTTAGAGAATTCTCGCTACGAGCAGTACTTC. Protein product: CASSLENSRYEQYF.